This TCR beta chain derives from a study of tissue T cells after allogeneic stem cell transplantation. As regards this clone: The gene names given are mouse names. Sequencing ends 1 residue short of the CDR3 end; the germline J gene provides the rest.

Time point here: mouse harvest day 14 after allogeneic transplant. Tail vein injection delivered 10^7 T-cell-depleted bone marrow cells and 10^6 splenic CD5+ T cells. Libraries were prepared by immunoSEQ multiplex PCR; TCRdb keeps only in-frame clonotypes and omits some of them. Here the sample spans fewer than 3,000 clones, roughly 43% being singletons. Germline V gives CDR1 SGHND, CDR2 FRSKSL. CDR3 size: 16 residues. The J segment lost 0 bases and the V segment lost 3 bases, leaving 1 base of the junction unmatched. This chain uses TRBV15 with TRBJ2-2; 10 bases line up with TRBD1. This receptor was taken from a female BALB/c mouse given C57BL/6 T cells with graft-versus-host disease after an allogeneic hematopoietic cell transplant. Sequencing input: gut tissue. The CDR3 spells CASSLDRGANTGQLYF. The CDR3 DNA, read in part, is TGTGCCAGCAGTTTGGACAGGGGGGCAAACACCGGGCAGCTCTAC. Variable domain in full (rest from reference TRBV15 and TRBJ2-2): DAGVTQTPRHEVAEKGQTIILKCEPVSGHNDLFWYRQTKIQGLELLSYFRSKSLMEDGGAFKDRFKAEMLNSSFSTLKIQPTEPKDSAVYLCASSLDRGANTGQLYFGEGSKLTVL.